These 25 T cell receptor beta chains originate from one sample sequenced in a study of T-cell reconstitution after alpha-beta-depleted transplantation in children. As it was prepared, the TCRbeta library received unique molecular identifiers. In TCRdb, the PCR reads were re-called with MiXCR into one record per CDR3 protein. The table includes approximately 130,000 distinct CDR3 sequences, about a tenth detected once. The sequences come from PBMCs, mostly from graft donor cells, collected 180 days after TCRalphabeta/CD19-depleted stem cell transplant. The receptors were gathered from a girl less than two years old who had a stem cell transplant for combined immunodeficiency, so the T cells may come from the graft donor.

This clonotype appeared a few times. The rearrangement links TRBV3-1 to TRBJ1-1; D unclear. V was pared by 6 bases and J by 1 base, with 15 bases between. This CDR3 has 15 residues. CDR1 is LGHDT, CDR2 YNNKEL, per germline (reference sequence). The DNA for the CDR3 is TGTGCCAGCAGTCCCCAATTAAGCCAGAACACTGAAGCTTTCTTT. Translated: CASSPQLSQNTEAFF.

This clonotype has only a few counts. In nucleotides, the CDR3 is TGTGCCTGGAGCCGAAGGAAACAGAGGGGCTACACCGGGGAGCTGTTTTTT. Its protein product is CAWSRRKQRGYTGELFF. V usage is TRBV30 and J usage is TRBJ2-2; D could derive from TRBD1 or TRBD2 (5 bases each). In germline, CDR1 is GTSNPN, CDR2 SVGIG (reference sequence). V lost 3 bases and J 3 bases, leaving 20 bases between the germline ends. The CDR3 is 17 residues long.

CDR3 sequence (DNA): TGTGCCAGCAGCCAAGCTAGTATGTTAACCGGGAGGTACACCTTC. It translates to CASSQASMLTGRYTF. J is TRBJ1-2 and V is TRBV4-2; no reliable D call. This CDR3 is built from 15 residues. Between the trimmed V and J ends, which lost 1 base and 11 bases, there was a span of 20 bases. CDR1 and CDR2 from the germline V gene are LGHNA and YNFKEQ.

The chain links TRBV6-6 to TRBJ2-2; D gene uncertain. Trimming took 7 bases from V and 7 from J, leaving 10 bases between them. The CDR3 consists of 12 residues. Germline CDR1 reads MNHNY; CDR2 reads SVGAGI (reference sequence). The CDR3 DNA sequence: TGTGCCAGCACCCTTTTCCGCGGGGAGCTGTTTTTT. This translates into CASTLFRGELFF.

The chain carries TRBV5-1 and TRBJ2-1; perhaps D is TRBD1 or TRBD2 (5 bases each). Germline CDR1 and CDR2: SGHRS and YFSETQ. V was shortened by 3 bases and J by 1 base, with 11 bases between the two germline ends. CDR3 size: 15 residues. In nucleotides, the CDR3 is TGCGCCAGCAGCTCACGGGGCCCTTCCTACAATGAGCAGTTCTTC. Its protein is CASSSRGPSYNEQFF.

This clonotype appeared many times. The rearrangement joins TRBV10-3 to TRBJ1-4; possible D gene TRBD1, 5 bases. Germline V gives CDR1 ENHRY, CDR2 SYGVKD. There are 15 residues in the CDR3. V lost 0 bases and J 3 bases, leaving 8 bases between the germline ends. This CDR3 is CAISESGVSNEKLFF. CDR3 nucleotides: TGTGCCATCAGTGAGTCAGGGGTATCTAATGAAAAACTGTTTTTT.

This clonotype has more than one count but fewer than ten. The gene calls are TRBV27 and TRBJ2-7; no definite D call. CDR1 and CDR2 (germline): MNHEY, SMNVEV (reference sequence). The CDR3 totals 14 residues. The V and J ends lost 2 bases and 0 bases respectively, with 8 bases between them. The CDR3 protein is CASSLSLFSYEQYF. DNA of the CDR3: TGTGCCAGCAGTTTAAGCCTCTTCTCCTACGAGCAGTACTTC.

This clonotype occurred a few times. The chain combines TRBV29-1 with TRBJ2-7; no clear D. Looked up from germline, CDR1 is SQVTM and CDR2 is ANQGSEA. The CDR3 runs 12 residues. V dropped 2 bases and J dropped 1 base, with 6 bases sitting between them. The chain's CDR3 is CSVEQNSYEQYF. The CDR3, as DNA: TGCAGCGTTGAACAGAATTCCTACGAGCAGTACTTC.

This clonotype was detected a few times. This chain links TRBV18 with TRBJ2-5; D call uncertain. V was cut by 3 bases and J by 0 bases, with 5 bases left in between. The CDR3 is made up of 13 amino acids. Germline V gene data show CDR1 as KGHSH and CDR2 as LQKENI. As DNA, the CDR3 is TGTGCCAGCTCACCCCGAAACCAAGAGACCCAGTACTTC. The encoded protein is CASSPRNQETQYF.

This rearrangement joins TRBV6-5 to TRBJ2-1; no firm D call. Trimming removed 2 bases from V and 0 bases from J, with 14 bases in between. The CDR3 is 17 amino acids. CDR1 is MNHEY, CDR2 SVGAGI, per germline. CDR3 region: CASSYRFSRLSYNEQFF. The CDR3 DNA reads TGTGCCAGCAGTTACAGATTTTCCAGACTCTCCTACAATGAGCAGTTCTTC.

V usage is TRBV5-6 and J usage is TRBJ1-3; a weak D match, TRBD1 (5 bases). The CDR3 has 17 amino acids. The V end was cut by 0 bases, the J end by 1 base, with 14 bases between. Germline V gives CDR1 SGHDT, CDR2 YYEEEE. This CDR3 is CASSLVPGIFSGNTIYF. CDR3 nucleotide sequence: TGTGCCAGCAGCTTGGTCCCAGGGATTTTTTCTGGAAACACCATATATTTT.

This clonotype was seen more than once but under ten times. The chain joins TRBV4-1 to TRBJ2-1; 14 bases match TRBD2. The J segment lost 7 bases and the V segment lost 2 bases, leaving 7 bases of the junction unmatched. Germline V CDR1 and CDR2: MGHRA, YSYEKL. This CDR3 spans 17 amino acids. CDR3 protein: CASSQPRLAGGRNEQFF. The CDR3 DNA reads TGCGCCAGCAGCCAACCCCGACTAGCGGGAGGGCGGAATGAGCAGTTCTTC.

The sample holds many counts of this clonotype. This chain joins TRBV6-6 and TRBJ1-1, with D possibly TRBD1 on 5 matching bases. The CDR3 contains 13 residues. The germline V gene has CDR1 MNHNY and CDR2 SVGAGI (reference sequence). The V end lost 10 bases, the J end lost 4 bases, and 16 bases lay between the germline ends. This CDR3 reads CATTRDVGTEAFF. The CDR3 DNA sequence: TGTGCCACCACCCGGGACGTGGGCACTGAAGCTTTCTTT.

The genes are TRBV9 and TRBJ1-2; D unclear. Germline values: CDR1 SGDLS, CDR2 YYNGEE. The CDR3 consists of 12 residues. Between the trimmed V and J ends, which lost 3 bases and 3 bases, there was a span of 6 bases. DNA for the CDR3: TGTGCCAGCAGCGCTTTTTACTATGGCTACACCTTC. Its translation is CASSAFYYGYTF.

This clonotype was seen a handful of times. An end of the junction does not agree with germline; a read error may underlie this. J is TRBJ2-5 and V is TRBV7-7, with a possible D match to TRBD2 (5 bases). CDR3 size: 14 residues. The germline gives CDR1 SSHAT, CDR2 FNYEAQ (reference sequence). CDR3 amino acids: CASSLDGRGETQYF. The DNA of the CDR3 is TGTGCTAGCAGCTTAGATGGGAGAGGAGAGACCCAGTACTTC.

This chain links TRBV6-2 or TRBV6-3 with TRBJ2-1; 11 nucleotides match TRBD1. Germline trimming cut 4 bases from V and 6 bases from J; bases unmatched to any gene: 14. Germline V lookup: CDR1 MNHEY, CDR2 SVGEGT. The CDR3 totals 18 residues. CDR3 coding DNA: TGTGCCAGCAGTTTTCCTGTATGGACAGGGGGCCGCGCCAATGAGCAGTTCTTC. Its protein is CASSFPVWTGGRANEQFF.

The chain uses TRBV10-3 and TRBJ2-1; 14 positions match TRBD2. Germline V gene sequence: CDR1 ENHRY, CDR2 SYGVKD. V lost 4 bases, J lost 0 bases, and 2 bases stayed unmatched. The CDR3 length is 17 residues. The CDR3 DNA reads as TGTGCCATCAGTGGGACTAGCGGGAGGCTCTCCTACAATGAGCAGTTCTTC. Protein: CAISGTSGRLSYNEQFF.

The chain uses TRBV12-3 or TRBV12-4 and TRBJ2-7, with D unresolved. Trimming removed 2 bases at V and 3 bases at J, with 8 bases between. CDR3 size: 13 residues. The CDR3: CASSLYKFYEQYF. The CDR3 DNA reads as TGTGCCAGCAGTTTATATAAGTTCTACGAGCAGTACTTC.

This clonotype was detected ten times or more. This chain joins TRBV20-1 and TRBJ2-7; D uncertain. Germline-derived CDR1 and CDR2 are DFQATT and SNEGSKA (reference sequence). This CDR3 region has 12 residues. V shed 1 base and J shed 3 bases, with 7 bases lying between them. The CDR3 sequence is CSARAPGYEQYF. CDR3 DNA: TGCAGTGCTAGAGCCCCTGGCTACGAGCAGTACTTC.

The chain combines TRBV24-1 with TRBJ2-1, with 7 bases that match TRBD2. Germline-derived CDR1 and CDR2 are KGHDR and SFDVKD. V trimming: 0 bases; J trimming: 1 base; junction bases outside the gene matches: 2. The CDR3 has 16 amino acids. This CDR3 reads CATSDLSGASYNEQFF. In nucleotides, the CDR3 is TGTGCCACCAGTGATTTGAGCGGGGCTTCCTACAATGAGCAGTTCTTC.

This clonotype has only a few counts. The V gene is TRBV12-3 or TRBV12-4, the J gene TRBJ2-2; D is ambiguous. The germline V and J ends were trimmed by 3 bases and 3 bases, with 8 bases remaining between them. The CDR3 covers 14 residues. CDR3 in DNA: TGTGCCAGCAGTTTTCGACTTTACACCGGGGAGCTGTTTTTT. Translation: CASSFRLYTGELFF.

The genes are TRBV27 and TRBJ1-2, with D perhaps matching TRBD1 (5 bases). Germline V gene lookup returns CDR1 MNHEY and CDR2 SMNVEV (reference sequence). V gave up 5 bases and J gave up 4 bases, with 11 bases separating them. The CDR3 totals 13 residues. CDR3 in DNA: TGTGCCAGCAGTCCTCAGGGACCCTATGGCTACACCTTC. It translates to CASSPQGPYGYTF.

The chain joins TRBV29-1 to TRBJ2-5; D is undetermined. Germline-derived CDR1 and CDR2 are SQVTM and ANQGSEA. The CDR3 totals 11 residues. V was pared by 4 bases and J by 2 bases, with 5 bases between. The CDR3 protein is CSVGQQETQYF. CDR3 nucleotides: TGCAGCGTTGGTCAGCAAGAGACCCAGTACTTC.

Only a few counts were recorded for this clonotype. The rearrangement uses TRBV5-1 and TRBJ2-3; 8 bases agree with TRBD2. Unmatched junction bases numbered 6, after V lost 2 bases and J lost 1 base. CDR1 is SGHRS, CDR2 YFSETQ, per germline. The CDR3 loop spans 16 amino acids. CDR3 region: CASSFPSGRRTDTQYF. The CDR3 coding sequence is TGCGCCAGCAGCTTCCCTAGCGGGCGCCGCACAGATACGCAGTATTTT.

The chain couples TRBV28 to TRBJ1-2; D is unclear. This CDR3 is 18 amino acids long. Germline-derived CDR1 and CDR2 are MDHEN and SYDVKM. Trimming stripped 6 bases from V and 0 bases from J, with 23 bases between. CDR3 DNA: TGTGCCAGCAGCCGTGGCGGATACGTCCAGGCCGCTAACTATGGCTACACCTTC. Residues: CASSRGGYVQAANYGYTF.